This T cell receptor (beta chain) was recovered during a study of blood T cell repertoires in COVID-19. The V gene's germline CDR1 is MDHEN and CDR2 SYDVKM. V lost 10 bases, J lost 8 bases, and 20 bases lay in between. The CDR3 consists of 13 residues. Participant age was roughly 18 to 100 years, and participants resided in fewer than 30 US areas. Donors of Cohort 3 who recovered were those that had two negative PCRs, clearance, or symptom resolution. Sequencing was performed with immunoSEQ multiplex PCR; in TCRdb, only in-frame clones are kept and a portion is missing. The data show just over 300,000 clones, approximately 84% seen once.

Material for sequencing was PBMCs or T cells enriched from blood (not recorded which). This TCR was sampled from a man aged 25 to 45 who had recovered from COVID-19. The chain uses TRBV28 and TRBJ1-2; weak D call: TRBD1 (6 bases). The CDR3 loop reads CATCDRYIKGYTF. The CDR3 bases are TGTGCCACCTGCGACAGGTACATCAAAGGCTACACCTTC.